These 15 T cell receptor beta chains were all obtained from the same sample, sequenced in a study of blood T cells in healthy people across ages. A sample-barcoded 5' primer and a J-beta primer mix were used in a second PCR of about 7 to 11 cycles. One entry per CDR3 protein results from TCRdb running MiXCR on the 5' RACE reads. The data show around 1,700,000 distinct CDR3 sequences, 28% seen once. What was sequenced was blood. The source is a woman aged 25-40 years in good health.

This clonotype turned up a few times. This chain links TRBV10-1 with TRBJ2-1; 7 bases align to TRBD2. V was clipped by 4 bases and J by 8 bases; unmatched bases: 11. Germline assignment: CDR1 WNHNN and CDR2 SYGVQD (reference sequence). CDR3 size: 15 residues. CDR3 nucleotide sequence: TGCGCCAGCAGTGGCGGGGAAGGGAGGGTCGATGAGCAGTTCTTC. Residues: CASSGGEGRVDEQFF.

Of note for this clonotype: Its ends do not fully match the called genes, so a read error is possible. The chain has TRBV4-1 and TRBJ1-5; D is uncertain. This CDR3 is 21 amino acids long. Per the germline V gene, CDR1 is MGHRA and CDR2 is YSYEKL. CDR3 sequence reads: CAGSQDSPRGPVWGSNQPQHF. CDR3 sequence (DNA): TGCGCCGGCAGCCAAGATTCGCCCCGCGGGCCGGTTTGGGGTAGCAATCAGCCCCAGCATTTT.

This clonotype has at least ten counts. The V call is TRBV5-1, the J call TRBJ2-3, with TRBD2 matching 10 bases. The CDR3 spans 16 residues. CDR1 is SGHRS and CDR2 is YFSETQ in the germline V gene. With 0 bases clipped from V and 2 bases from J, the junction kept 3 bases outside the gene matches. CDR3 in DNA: TGCGCCAGCAGCTTGGGGACTAGCGGATACACAGATACGCAGTATTTT. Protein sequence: CASSLGTSGYTDTQYF.

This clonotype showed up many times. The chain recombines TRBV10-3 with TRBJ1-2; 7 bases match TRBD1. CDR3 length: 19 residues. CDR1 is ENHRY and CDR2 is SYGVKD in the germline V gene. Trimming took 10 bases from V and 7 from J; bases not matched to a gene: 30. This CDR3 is CATSDRDRVGSGFRFGYTF. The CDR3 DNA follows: TGTGCCACCAGCGATAGAGACAGGGTTGGCAGCGGCTTTAGGTTTGGCTACACCTTC.

The CDR3 DNA is TGCAGCGCCATCCCTGCAGGAAATGAAAAACTGTTTTTT. This sequence encodes CSAIPAGNEKLFF. The genes are TRBV29-1 and TRBJ1-4; the D is unclear. The V end lost 7 bases, the J end lost 5 bases, and 14 bases lay between the germline ends. Germline V gives CDR1 SQVTM, CDR2 ANQGSEA. CDR3 length: 13 amino acids.

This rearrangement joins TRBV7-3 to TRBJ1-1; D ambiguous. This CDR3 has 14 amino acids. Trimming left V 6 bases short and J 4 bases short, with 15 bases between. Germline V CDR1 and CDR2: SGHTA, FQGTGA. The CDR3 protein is CASSSMGMGTEAFF. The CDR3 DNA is TGTGCCAGCAGTTCAATGGGAATGGGCACTGAAGCTTTCTTT.

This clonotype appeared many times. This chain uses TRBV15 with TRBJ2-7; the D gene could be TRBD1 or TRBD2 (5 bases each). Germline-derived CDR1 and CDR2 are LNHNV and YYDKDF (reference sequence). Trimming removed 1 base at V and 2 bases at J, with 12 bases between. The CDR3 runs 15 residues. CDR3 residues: CATSRAGTAAYEQYF. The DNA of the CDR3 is TGTGCCACCAGCAGAGCCGGGACGGCGGCCTACGAGCAGTACTTC.

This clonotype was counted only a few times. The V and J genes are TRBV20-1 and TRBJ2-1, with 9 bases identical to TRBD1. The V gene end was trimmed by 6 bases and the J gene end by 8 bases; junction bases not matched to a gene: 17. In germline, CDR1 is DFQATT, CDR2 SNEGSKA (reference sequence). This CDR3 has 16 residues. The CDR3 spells CSAEMGRGTGYDEQFF. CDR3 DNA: TGCAGTGCCGAAATGGGAAGGGGGACAGGGTATGATGAGCAGTTCTTC.

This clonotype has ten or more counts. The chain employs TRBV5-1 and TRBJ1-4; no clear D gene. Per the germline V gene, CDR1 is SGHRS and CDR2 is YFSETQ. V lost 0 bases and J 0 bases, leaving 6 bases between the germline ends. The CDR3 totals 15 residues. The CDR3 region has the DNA TGCGCCAGCAGCTTGGCTGAAGCAACTAATGAAAAACTGTTTTTT. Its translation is CASSLAEATNEKLFF.

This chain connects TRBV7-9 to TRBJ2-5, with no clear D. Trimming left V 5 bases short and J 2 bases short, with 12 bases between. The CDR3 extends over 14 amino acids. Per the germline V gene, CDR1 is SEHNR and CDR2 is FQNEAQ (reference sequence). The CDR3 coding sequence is TGTGCCAGCAGCCGGGCGGAGAGGCAAGAGACCCAGTACTTC. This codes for CASSRAERQETQYF.

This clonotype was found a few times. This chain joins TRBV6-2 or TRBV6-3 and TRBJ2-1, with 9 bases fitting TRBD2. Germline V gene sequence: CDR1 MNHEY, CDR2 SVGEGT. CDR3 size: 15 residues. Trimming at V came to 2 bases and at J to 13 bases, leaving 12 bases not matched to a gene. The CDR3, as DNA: TGTGCCAGCAGTTACGGGATAGCGGGAGAGGAGACCCAGTTCTTC. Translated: CASSYGIAGEETQFF.

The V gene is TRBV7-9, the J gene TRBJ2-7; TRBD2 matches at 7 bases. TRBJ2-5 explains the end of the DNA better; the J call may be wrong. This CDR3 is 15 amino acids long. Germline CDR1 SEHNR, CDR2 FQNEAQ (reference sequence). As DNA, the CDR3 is TGTGCCAGCAGCCCCCCGACCATCGGGGGGGAGACCCAGTACTTC. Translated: CASSPPTIGGETQYF.

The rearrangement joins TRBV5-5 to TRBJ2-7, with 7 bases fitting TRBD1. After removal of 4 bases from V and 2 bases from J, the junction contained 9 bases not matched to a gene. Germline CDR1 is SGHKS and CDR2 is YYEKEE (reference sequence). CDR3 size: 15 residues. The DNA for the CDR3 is TGTGCCAGCAGCCCACAGGGGAAAGGCCCCTACGAGCAGTACTTC. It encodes CASSPQGKGPYEQYF.

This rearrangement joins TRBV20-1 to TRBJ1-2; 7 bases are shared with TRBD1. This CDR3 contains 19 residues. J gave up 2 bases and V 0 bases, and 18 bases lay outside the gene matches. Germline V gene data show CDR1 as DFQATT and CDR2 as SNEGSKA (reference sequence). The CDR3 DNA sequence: TGCAGTGCTAGAGATAATCCTTCCCGAAGTCTGACAGGGAACTATGGCTACACCTTC. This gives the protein CSARDNPSRSLTGNYGYTF.

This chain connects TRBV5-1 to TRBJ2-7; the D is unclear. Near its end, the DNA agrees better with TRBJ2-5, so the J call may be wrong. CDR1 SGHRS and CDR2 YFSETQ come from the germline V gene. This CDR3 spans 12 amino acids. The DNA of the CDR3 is TGCGCCAGCAGCTTCCAACATGAGACCCAGTACTTC. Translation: CASSFQHETQYF.